Sequencing of this TCR beta chain was carried out in a study of blood T cell repertoires in COVID-19. Participant-reported clinical history was the basis for cohort assignment. Shortly before study entry, within 2 weeks, exposed participants had met a COVID-19 case. Some clones are missing from TCRdb's copy, which holds only in-frame ones; the method was immunoSEQ multiplex PCR. The sample holds around 270,000 clones, 88% seen once. This CDR3 has 15 residues. The germline CDR1 and CDR2 sequences are SGHTA and FQGTGA. With V trimmed by 1 base and J by 1 base, 2 bases remained unmatched. This rearrangement joins TRBV7-3 to TRBJ1-1, with 8 positions matching TRBD1. This receptor was obtained from a woman in her forties who had been exposed to COVID-19. Sequenced: PBMCs or T cells enriched from blood (not recorded which). The CDR3 region is CASSLSRGPNTEAFF. The DNA for the CDR3 is TGTGCCAGCAGCTTAAGCAGGGGGCCGAACACTGAAGCTTTCTTT.